This T cell receptor (beta chain) was recorded in a study of T cells after yellow fever vaccination. Findings and limits, study-wide: Reappearance after the booster was seen for most primary-vaccination clones, at 95% to 96% CD4 and roughly 90% CD8. By day 5 rather than day 15, the secondary response had peaked, though it was weaker.

Comments on this clonotype: Its specificity is unknown.

MiXCR, run by TCRdb on the 5' RACE reads, gives a single entry per CDR3 protein. The sample holds around 550,000 distinct CDR3 sequences, 19% seen once. This receptor was obtained from a young man who received the YFV17D yellow fever vaccine. The sample consisted of PBMCs, taken 15 days after the yellow fever booster vaccination.

DNA for the CDR3: TGTGCCAGCAGCTTCCGCGGAGGGTCAGGCTATGGCTACACCTTC. It yields the protein CASSFRGGSGYGYTF. The rearrangement joins TRBV7-2 to TRBJ1-2; no clear D. The ends were cut back, 3 bases at V and 4 bases at J, with 15 bases in the middle. The CDR3 loop spans 15 amino acids. The germline gives CDR1 SGHTA, CDR2 FQGNSA.